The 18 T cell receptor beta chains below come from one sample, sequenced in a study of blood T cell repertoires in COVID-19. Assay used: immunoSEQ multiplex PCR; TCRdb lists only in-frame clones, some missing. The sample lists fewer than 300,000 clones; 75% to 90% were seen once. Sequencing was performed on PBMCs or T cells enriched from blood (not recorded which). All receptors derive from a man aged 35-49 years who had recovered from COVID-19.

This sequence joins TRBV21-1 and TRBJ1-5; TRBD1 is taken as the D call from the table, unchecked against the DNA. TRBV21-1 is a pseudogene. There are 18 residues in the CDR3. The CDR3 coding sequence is TGTGCCAGCAGCCCGCCGGAAGGCGGCAGGGGGATCAATCAGCCCCAGCATTTT. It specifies CASSPPEGGRGINQPQHF.

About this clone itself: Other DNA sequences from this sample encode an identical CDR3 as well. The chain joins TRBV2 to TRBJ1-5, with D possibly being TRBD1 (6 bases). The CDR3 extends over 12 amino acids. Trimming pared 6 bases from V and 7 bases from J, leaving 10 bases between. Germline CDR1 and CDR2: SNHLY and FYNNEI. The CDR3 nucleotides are TGTGCCAGCAGCACAGGGTTCCAGCCCCAGCATTTT. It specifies CASSTGFQPQHF.

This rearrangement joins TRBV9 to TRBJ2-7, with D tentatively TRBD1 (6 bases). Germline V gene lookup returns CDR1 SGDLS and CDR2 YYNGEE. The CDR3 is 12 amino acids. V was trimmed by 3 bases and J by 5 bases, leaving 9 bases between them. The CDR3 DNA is TGTGCCAGCAGCGACAGGGAAAACGAGCAGTACTTC. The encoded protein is CASSDRENEQYF.

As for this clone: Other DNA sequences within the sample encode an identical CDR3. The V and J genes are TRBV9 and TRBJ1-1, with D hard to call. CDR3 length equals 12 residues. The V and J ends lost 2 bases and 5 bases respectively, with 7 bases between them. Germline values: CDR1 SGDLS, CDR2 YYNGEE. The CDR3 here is CASSVGGTEAFF. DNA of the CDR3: TGTGCCAGCAGCGTTGGAGGGACTGAAGCTTTCTTT.

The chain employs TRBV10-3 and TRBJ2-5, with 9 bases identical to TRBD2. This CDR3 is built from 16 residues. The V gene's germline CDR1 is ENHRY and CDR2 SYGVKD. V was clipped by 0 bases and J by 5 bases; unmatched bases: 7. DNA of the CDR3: TGTGCCATCAGTGAGTCCCGGGGTAGCGGGGGTGAGACCCAGTACTTC. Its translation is CAISESRGSGGETQYF.

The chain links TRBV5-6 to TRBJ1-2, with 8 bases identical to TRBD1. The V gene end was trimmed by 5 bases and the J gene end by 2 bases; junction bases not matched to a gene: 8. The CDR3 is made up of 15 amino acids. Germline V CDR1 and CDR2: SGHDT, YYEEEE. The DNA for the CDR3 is TGTGCCAGCAGTCCGACAGGGGTCAGCAACTATGGCTACACCTTC. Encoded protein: CASSPTGVSNYGYTF.

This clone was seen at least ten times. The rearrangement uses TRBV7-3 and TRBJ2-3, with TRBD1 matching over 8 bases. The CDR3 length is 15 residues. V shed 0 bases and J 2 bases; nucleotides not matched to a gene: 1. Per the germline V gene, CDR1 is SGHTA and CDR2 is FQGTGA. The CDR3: CASSLTGQDTDTQYF. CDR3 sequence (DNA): TGTGCCAGCAGCTTAACGGGACAGGACACAGATACGCAGTATTTT.

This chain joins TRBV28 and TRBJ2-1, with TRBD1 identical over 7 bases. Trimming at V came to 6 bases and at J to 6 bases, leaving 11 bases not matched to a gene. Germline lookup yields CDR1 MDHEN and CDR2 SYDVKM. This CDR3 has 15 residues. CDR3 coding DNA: TGTGCCAGCAGGGGCCTGGGACAGAGCTCCAATGAGCAGTTCTTC. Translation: CASRGLGQSSNEQFF.

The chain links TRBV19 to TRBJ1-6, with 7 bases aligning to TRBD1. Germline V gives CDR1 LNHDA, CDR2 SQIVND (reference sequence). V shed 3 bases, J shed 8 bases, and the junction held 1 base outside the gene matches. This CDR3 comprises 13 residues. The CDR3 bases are TGTGCCAGTAGTATTGACAGGGATTCACCCCTCCACTTT. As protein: CASSIDRDSPLHF.

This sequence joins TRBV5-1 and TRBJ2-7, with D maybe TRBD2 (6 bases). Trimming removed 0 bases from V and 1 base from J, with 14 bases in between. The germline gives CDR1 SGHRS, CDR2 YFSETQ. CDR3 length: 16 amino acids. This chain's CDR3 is CASSLVDSGGSYEQYF. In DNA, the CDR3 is TGCGCCAGCAGCTTGGTCGATAGCGGAGGTTCCTACGAGCAGTACTTC.

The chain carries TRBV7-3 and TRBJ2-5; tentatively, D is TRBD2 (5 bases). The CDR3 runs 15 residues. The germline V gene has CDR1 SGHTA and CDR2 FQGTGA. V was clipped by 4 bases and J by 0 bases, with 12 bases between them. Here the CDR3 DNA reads TGTGCCAGCAGCTCCGGAGGACGGCACCAAGAGACCCAGTACTTC. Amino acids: CASSSGGRHQETQYF.

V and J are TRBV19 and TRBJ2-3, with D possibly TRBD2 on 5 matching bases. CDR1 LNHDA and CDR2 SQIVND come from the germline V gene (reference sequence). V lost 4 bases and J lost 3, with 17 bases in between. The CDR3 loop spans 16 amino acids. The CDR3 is CASSTPGLVRTDTQYF. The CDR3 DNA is TGTGCCAGTAGTACCCCTGGACTCGTTAGAACAGATACGCAGTATTTT.

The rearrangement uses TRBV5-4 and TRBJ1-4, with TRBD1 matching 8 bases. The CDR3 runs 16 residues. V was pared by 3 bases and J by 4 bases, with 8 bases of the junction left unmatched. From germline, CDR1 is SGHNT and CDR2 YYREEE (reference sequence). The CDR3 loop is CASSSKLDRDNEKLFF. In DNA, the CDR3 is TGTGCCAGCAGCTCGAAGCTGGACAGGGATAATGAAAAACTGTTTTTT.

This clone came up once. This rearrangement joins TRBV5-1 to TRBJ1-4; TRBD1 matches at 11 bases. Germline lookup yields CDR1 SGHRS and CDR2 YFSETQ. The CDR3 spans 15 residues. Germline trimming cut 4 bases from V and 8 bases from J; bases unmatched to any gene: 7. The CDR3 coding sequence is TGCGCCAGCAGCACCGGACAGGGGGCGGGAGAAAAACTGTTTTTT. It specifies CASSTGQGAGEKLFF.

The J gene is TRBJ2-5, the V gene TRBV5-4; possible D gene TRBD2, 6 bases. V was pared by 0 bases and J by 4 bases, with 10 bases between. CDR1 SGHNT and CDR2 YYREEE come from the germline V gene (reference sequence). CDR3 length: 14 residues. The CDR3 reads CASSLGGRRETQYF. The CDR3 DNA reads TGTGCCAGCAGCTTGGGGGGGAGGCGAGAGACCCAGTACTTC.

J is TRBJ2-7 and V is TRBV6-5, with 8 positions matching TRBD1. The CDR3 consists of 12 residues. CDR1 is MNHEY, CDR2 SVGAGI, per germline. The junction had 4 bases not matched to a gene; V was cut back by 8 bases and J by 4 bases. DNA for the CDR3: TGTGCCAGCTACACAGGGGGGTACGAGCAGTACTTC. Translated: CASYTGGYEQYF.

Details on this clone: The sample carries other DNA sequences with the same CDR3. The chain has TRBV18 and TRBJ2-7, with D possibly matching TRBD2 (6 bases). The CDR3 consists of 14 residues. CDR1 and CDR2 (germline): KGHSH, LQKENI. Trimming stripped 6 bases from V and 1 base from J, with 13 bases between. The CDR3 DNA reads TGTGCCAGCTCGCCGCGGGACTCTTCCTACGAGCAGTACTTC. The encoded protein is CASSPRDSSYEQYF. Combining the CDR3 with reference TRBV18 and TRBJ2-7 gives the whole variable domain NAGVMQNPRHLVRRRGQEARLRCSPMKGHSHVYWYRQLPEEGLKFMVYLQKENIIDESGMPKERFSAEFPKEGPSILRIQQVVRGDSAAYFCASSPRDSSYEQYFGPGTRLTVT.

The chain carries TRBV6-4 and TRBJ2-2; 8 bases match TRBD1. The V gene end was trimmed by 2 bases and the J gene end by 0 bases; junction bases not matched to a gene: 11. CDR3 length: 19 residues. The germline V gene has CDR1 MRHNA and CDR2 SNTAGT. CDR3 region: CASSDTHFSGGSNTGELFF. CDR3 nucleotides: TGTGCCAGCAGTGACACTCATTTCTCAGGGGGCTCGAACACCGGGGAGCTGTTTTTT.